The source of this T cell receptor (beta chain) is a study of cytomegalovirus exposure and HLA in healthy donors. This CDR3 spans 13 amino acids. CDR1 and CDR2 (germline): MNHNS, SASEGT. Between the trimmed V and J ends, which lost 7 bases and 5 bases, there was a span of 14 bases. Use of 60 Vbeta and 13 Jbeta primers characterized the PCR. Sequencing used immunoSEQ multiplex PCR; TCRdb keeps in-frame clones, though not all of them. The data show around 180,000 clones, approximately 88% seen once. The chain has TRBV6-1 and TRBJ1-2; D call uncertain. The receptor comes from a boy aged 2 to 10 in good health and CMV-seronegative. Sequencing used PBMCs. The CDR3 nucleotides are TGTGCCAGCACTCAGAATGGTATATATGGCTACACCTTC. Translating gives CASTQNGIYGYTF.